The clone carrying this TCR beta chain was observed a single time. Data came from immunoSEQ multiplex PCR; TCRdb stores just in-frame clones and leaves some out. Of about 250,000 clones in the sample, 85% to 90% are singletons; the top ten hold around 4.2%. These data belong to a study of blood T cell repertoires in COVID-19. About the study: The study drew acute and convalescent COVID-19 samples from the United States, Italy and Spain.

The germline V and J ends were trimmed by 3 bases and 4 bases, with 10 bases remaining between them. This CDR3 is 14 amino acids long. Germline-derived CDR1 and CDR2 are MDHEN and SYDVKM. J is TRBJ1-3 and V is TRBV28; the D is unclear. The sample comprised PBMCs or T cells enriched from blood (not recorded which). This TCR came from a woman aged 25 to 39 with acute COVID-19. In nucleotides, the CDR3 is TGTGCCAGCAGTTTGGAGGCTGGCGGAAACACCATATATTTT. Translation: CASSLEAGGNTIYF. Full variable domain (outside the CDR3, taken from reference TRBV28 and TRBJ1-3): DVKVTQSSRYLVKRTGEKVFLECVQDMDHENMFWYRQDPGLGLRLIYFSYDVKMKEKGDIPEGYSVSREKKERFSLILESASTNQTSMYLCASSLEAGGNTIYFGEGSWLTVV.